The sequence of this TCR beta chain was determined in a study of graft-versus-host responses after intestinal transplantation. Points from the study as a whole: Where graft-donor T cell macrochimerism was present, patients had high graft-versus-host to host-versus-graft clonal ratios in allografts. After transplant, early declines in HvG clones were associated with peak levels of circulating GvH clones.

This clone was seen just once. Its antigen is unidentified. CDR3 size: 16 residues. The germline CDR1 and CDR2 sequences are MGHRA and YSYEKL. V dropped 4 bases and J dropped 8; count of bases not matched to a gene: 10. Assay used: immunoSEQ multiplex PCR; TCRdb lists only in-frame clones, some missing. The profile shows roughly 100,000 clones, under 95% of them singletons. This receptor was taken from a human donor who received an intestinal transplant. Sequencing used unstimulated CD8+ T cells sorted from spleen or lymph node cells, obtained before intestinal transplant. The V and J genes are TRBV4-1 and TRBJ2-1, with 11 positions matching TRBD2. The CDR3 is CASSPVTSGGVDEQFF. The CDR3 DNA follows: TGCGCCAGCAGCCCCGTTACTAGCGGGGGAGTCGATGAGCAGTTCTTC.